This TCR beta chain was documented in a study of neurological immune-mediated disorders. It was by 5'RACE with 10-nucleotide random UMIs that the cDNA was made. Sequencing runs each generated in excess of 180 million TCR-beta sequences derived from 15-18 subjects. TCRdb called the 5' RACE reads again in MiXCR, with one record for every CDR3 protein. The sample contains 49,000 or so distinct CDR3 sequences, 16% of which appear only once. Whole-study findings and limits: HTLV-1-associated myelopathy ranked highest for TCR clonal expansion and multiple sclerosis lowest, beneath healthy controls. Across subjects, expanded clones had no CDR3 amino acid sequences in common, pointing to private repertoires in all groups.

The CDR3 has 15 amino acids. Germline V lookup: CDR1 MNHEY, CDR2 SMNVEV (reference sequence). Trimming took 1 base from V and 4 from J, leaving 12 bases between them. This clonotype was detected ten times or more. Its antigen is still unknown. What was sequenced was PBMCs. The V and J genes are TRBV27 and TRBJ2-3; the D gene is possibly TRBD2 (6 bases). This TCR was sampled from a man aged 55 to 70 in good health. The CDR3 DNA reads as TGTGCCAGCAGTTTATGGCTAGCGAGTGCAGATACGCAGTATTTT. It is translated as CASSLWLASADTQYF.